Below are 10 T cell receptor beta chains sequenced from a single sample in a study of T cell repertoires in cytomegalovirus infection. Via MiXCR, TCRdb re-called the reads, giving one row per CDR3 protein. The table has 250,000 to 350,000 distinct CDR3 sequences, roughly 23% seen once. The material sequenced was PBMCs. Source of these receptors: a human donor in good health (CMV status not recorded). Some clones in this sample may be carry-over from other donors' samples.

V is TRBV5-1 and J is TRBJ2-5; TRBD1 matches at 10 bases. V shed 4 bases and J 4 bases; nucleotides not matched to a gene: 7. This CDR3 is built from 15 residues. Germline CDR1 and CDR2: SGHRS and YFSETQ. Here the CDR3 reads CASSTGTGVGETQYF. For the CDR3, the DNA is TGCGCCAGCAGCACCGGGACAGGGGTTGGAGAGACCCAGTACTTC.

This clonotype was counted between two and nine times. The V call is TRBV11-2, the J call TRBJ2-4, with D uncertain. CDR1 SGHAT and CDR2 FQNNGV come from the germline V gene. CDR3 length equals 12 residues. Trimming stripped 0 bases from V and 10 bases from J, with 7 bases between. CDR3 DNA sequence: TGTGCCAGCAGCTTAGATCTTTGGATTCAGTACTTC. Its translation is CASSLDLWIQYF.

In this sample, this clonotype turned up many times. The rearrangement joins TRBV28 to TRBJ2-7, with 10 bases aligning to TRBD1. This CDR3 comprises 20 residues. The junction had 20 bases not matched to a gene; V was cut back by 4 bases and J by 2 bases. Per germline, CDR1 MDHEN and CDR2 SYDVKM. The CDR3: CASSWVMSLNPGQGTYEQYF. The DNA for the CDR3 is TGTGCCAGCAGTTGGGTGATGTCCCTCAACCCGGGACAGGGGACCTACGAGCAGTACTTC.

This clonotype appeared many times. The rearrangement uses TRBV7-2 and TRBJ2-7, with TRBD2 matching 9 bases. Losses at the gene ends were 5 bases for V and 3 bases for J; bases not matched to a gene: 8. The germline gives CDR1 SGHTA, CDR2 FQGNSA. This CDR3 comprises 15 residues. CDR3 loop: CASSNSGSRGYEQYF. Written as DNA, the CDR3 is TGTGCCAGCAGCAATAGCGGGAGCCGTGGCTACGAGCAGTACTTC.

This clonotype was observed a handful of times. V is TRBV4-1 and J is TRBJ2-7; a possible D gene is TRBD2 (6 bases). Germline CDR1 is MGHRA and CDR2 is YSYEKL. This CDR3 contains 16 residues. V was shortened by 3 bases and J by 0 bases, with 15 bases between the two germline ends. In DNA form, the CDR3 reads TGCGCCAGCAGCCAGGCCGGGACTGGGGTCTCCTACGAGCAGTACTTC. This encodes CASSQAGTGVSYEQYF.

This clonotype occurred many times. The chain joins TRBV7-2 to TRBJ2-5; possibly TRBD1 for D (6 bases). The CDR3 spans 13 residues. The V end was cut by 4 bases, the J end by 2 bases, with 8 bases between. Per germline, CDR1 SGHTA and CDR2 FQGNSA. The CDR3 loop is CASSSDRQETQYF. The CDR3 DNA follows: TGTGCCAGCAGCTCGGACAGACAAGAGACCCAGTACTTC.

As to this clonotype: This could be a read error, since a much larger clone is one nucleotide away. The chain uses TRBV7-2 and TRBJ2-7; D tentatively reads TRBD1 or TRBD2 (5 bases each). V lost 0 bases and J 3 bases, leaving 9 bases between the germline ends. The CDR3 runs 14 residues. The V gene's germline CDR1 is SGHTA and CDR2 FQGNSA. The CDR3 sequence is CASSLAGANYEQYF. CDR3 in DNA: TGTGCCAGCAGCTTAGCCGGGGCTAACTACGAGCAGTACTTC.

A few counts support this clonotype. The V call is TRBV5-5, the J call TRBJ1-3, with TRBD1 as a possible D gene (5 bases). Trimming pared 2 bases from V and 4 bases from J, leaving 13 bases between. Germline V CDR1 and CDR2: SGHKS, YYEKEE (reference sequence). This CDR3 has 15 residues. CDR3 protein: CASSLLGTSGNTIYF. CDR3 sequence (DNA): TGTGCCAGCAGCTTACTAGGGACCTCCGGAAACACCATATATTTT.

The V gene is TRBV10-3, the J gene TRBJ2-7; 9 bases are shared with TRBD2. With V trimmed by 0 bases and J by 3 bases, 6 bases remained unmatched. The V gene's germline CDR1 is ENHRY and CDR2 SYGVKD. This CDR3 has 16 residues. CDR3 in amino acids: CAISESHSSGSYEQYF. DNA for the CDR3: TGTGCCATCAGTGAGTCCCATAGTAGCGGGAGCTACGAGCAGTACTTC.

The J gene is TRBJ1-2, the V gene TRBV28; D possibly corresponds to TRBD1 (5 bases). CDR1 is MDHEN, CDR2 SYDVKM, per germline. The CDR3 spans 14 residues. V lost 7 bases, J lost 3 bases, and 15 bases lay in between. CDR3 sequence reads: CASTLARVDYGYTF. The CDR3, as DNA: TGTGCCAGCACCCTCGCCAGGGTTGACTATGGCTACACCTTC.